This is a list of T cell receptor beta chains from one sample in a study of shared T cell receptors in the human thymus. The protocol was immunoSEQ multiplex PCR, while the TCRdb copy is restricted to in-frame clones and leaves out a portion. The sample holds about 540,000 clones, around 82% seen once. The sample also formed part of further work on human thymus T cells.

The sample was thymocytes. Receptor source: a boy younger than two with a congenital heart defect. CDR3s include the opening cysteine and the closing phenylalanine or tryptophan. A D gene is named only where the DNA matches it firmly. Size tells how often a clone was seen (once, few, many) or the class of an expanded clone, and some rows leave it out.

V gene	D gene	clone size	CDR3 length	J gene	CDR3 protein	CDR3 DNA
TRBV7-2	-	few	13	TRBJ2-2	CASSLARTGELFF	TGTGCCAGCAGCTTAGCGCGAACCGGGGAGCTGTTTTTT
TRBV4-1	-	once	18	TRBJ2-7	CASSQDGMGLSLGYEQYF	TGCGCCAGCAGCCAAGATGGGATGGGACTCTCGCTGGGGTACGAGCAGTACTTC
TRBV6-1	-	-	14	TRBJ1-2	CASSDRERLYGYTF	TGTGCCAGCAGTGACCGGGAAAGGCTCTATGGCTACACCTTC
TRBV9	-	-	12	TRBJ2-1	CASSTDRNEQFF	TGTGCCAGCAGCACAGACAGAAATGAGCAGTTCTTC
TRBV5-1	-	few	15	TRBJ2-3	CASSSRGRAGDTQYF	TGCGCCAGCAGCTCAAGGGGGCGAGCGGGAGATACGCAGTATTTT
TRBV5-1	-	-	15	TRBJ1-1	CASSLVEGWNTEAFF	TGCGCCAGCAGCTTGGTTGAGGGATGGAACACTGAAGCTTTCTTT
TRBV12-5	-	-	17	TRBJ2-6	CASGSALPGPGANVLTF	TGTGCTAGTGGTTCCGCACTCCCAGGGCCTGGGGCCAACGTCCTGACTTTC
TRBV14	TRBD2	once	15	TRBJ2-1	CASSGGIAGHNEQFF	TGTGCCAGCAGCGGGGGGATAGCGGGGCACAATGAGCAGTTCTTC
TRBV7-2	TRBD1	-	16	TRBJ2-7	CASSCYERDRTYEQYF	TGTGCCAGCAGCTGCTATGAACGGGACAGAACCTACGAGCAGTACTTC
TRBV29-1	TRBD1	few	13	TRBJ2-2	CSALGQGTGELFF	TGCAGCGCCTTGGGACAGGGGACCGGGGAGCTGTTTTTT
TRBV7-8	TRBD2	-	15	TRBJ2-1	CASSLGLAGYNEQFF	TGTGCCAGCAGCTTGGGACTAGCGGGCTACAATGAGCAGTTCTTC
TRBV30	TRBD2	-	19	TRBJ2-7	CAWSVRAGGPDRSTVEQYF	TGTGCCTGGAGTGTAAGGGCGGGAGGGCCCGACCGCTCTACCGTCGAGCAGTACTTC
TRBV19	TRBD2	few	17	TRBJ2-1	CASSAGLAGGPGNEQFF	TGTGCCAGTAGTGCAGGACTAGCGGGAGGGCCGGGGAATGAGCAGTTCTTC
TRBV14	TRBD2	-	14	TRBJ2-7	CASSSYGRPYEQYF	TGTGCCAGCAGCTCATACGGGAGGCCCTACGAGCAGTACTTC
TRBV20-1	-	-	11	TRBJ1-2	CSFLPGDGYTF	TGCAGTTTTCTCCCAGGGGACGGCTACACCTTC
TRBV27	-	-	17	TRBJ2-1	CASSPKGGSGLYNEQFF	TGTGCCAGCAGTCCCAAGGGGGGGAGCGGCCTATACAATGAGCAGTTCTTC
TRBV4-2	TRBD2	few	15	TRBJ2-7	CASSPGGGRSPQQYF	TGTGCCAGCAGCCCTGGGGGCGGGAGGTCCCCCCAGCAGTACTTC
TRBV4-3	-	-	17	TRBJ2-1	CASSQEPVGLIANEQFF	TGCGCCAGCAGCCAAGAACCCGTGGGACTCATTGCCAATGAGCAGTTCTTC
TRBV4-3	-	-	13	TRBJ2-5	CASSLRRGETQYF	TGCGCCAGCAGCCTCCGCCGCGGGGAGACCCAGTACTTC
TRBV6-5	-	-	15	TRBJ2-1	CASTPGGRARNEQFF	TGTGCCAGCACCCCCGGTGGCAGGGCCCGCAATGAGCAGTTCTTC
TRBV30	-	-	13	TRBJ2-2	CAWSPRAFGELFF	TGTGCCTGGAGCCCCAGGGCGTTCGGGGAGCTGTTTTTT
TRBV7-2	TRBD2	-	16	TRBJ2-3	CASSRESGRASDTQYF	TGTGCCAGCAGCCGGGAGAGCGGGAGGGCCTCAGATACGCAGTATTTT
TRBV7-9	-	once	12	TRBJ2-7	CASSLGSAEQYF	TGTGCCAGCAGCTTAGGGAGTGCCGAGCAGTACTTC
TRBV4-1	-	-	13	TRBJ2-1	CASRGGVYNEQFF	TGCGCCAGCAGAGGGGGGGTCTACAATGAGCAGTTCTTC
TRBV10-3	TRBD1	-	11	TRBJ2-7	CAIDRGYEQYF	TGTGCCATCGACAGGGGGTACGAGCAGTACTTC
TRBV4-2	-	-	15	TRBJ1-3	CASSQGQPSGNTIYF	TGTGCCAGCAGCCAGGGACAACCCTCTGGAAACACCATATATTTT
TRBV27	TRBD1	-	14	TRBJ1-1	CASSQLPGQAEAFF	TGTGCCAGCAGTCAACTCCCGGGACAGGCTGAAGCTTTCTTT
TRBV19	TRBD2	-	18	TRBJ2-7	CASSTNLRYSGRTVEQYF	TGTGCCAGTAGTACCAACCTACGTTATAGCGGGAGAACTGTAGAGCAGTACTTC
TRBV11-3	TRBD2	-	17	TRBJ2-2	CASSLDGTSGNTGELFF	TGTGCCAGCAGCCTGGACGGGACTAGCGGGAACACCGGGGAGCTGTTTTTT
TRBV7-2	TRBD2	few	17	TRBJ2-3	CASSSGEGPVSTDTQYF	TGTGCCAGCAGCTCGGGGGAGGGCCCGGTAAGCACAGATACGCAGTATTTT
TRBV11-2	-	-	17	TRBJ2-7	CASTPPRNSLGSYEQYF	TGTGCCAGCACCCCACCCCGGAACAGTTTAGGCTCCTACGAGCAGTACTTC
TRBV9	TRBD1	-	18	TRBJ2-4	CASSVGGGQVLAKNIQYF	TGTGCCAGCAGCGTCGGTGGGGGACAGGTCCTAGCCAAAAACATTCAGTACTTC
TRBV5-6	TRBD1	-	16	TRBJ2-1	CASSLGTDDLQYEQFF	TGTGCCAGCAGCCTTGGGACAGATGATTTACAATATGAGCAGTTCTTC
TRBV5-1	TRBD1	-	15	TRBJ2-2	CASRYDRENTGELFF	TGCGCCAGCAGGTATGACAGGGAGAACACCGGGGAGCTGTTTTTT
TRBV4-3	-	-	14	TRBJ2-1	CASSQKQLRNEQFF	TGCGCCAGCAGCCAAAAACAGTTGCGCAATGAGCAGTTCTTC
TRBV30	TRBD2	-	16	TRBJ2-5	CAWSVLGLAGGLTQYF	TGTGCCTGGAGTGTTTTGGGACTAGCGGGAGGGTTGACCCAGTACTTC
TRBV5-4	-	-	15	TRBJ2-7	CASSPARTGSHEQYF	TGTGCCAGCAGCCCCGCCCGGACGGGGTCCCACGAGCAGTACTTC
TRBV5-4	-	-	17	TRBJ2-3	CASSGALAGASTDTQYF	TGTGCCAGCAGCGGGGCCCTCGCGGGGGCTAGCACAGATACGCAGTATTTT
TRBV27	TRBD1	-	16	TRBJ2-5	CASSRISWTGPETQYF	TGTGCCAGCAGTCGGATCTCCTGGACAGGGCCAGAGACCCAGTACTTC
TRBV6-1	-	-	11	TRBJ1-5	CASKSDSPKHF	TGTGCCAGCAAGTCGGACAGCCCAAAGCATTTT
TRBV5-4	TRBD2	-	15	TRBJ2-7	CASSSGLAAGYEQYF	TGTGCCAGCAGTTCAGGACTAGCGGCTGGGTACGAGCAGTACTTC
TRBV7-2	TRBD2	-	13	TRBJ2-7	CASRTSGSYEQYF	TGTGCCAGCAGGACTAGCGGGAGCTACGAGCAGTACTTC
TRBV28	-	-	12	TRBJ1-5	CASSPSLQPQHF	TGTGCCAGCAGCCCAAGCCTCCAGCCCCAGCATTTT
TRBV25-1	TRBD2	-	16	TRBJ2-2	CASSHGLAANTGELFF	TGTGCCAGCAGTCACGGACTAGCGGCGAACACCGGGGAGCTGTTTTTT
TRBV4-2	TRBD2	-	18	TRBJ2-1	CASSQDLVGLAVDNEQFF	TGTGCCAGCAGCCAAGATCTCGTTGGGCTAGCGGTAGACAATGAGCAGTTCTTC
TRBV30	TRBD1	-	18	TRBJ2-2	CAWSVPNRDRSSTGELFF	TGTGCCTGGAGTGTACCGAACCGGGACAGGTCGAGCACCGGGGAGCTGTTTTTT
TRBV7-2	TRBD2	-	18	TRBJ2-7	CASSSRGHRREGRYEQYF	TGTGCCAGCAGCTCTAGGGGGCATAGGCGGGAGGGCCGTTACGAGCAGTACTTC
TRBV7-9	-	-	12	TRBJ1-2	CASSPWTEGYTF	TGTGCCAGCAGCCCTTGGACAGAGGGCTACACCTTC
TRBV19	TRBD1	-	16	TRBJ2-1	CASSMTGVHGCGVQFF	TGTGCCAGTAGTATGACAGGGGTTCACGGGTGTGGTGTGCAGTTCTTC
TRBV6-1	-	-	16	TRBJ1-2	CASSDPGGRYDYGYTF	TGTGCCAGCAGTGATCCTGGGGGCAGGTACGACTATGGCTACACCTTC
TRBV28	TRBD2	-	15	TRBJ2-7	CASSLCRGGPYEQYF	TGTGCCAGCAGTTTATGCCGCGGGGGACCGTACGAGCAGTACTTC
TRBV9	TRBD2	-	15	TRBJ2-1	CASSPGTSSRHEQFF	TGTGCCAGCAGCCCTGGGACTAGCTCCAGGCATGAGCAGTTCTTC
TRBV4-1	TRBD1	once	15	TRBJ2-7	CASSGPGQGFHEQYF	TGCGCCAGCAGCGGCCCGGGACAGGGCTTTCACGAGCAGTACTTC
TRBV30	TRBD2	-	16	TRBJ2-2	CAWSVLAGRNTGELFF	TGTGCCTGGAGTGTGCTAGCGGGACGGAACACCGGGGAGCTGTTTTTT
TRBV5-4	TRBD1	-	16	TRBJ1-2	CASSLAVGQWAYGYTF	TGTGCCAGCAGCTTGGCCGTGGGACAGTGGGCCTATGGCTACACCTTC